This T cell receptor (beta chain) was retrieved from a study of OX40 agonist ivuxolimab in advanced cancers. The study in broad terms: Ivuxolimab was a fully human IgG2 agonistic monoclonal antibody targeting the costimulatory receptor OX40 (CD134). Peripheral TCRbeta sequencing aimed to test whether ivuxolimab altered TCR sequence diversity and caused clonal T-cell expansion. Intravenous ivuxolimab was administered to patients every 2 weeks at six dose levels: 0.01, 0.1, 0.3, 1.5, 3 and 10 mg/kg. Partial responses occurred in three dose-escalation patients, of whom one had hepatocellular carcinoma and two had cutaneous melanoma. In the dose-escalation cohort, roughly 80% of patients were male, and the mean age was approximately 60 years, with a range of roughly 20 to 79. Among the roughly 50 dose-escalation patients, about 19 had hepatocellular carcinoma, about 15 melanoma, 9 renal cell carcinoma and 9 head and neck cancer. Prior anti-PD-1, anti-PD-L1 or anti-CTLA-4 therapy was permitted, and checkpoint inhibitors had been received by approximately 39% of dose-escalation patients. The paper reports the monotherapy dose-escalation portion (N = 52 patients) of the phase I ivuxolimab trial.

Beyond this particular receptor, the publication reports: Antigen specificity was not determined for the clonally expanded peripheral T cells. At doses of 0.1 to 3.0 mg/kg, clonal expansion of both CD4+ and CD8+ T cells in blood was seen between baseline and week 6. After ivuxolimab, expanded clones were on average more numerous among CD8+ T cells than among CD4+ T cells. Low levels of normalized T-cell clonal expansion were also seen in some patients who did not respond. In partial responders in the 0.1-3.0 mg/kg groups, normalized peripheral clonal expansion was found to be among the lowest, especially among CD8+ T cells.

Patients with autoimmune disease history or receiving systemic immunosuppression were excluded from the trial. Peripheral blood for TCR sequencing was drawn from every dose cohort at baseline, at cycle 4 day 1 and at cycle 7 day 1. Samples were obtained from an open-label, multicenter, first-in-human phase I dose-escalation trial of ivuxolimab. Adults with locally advanced or metastatic melanoma, renal cell carcinoma, hepatocellular carcinoma or head and neck squamous cell carcinoma were enrolled in the trial. Before TCR sequencing, CD4+ T cells and CD8+ T cells from peripheral blood were sorted into separate populations. CDR3 length: 15 amino acids, cysteine to phenylalanine. CDR3 DNA is the only sequence kept; it has 45 bases, read in frame from the first base. Based on the germline V gene, the CDR1 and CDR2 sequences are ENHRY and SYGVKD. V and J are trimmed by 6 bases and 5 bases, and the gene matches miss 6 bases of the junction.

For sequencing of the TCRbeta CDR3 region, genomic DNA was extracted from the sorted cells. TCRbeta CDR3 regions were sequenced using the immunoSEQ Assay. Not all clones reach the TCRdb copy of this immuneACCESS table, which keeps in-frame sequences only. Checked studies attribute under half of the gap to unresolved V genes and leave the rest unexplained. Across this sample there are roughly 65,000 clones, with roughly 92% seen only once. The biggest ten clones account for 0.25% to 0.3% of the sample. To note about this clone: It has no known antigen specificity. One base away there is no much larger clone; base qualities are not given.

The sequence came from an adult with an advanced solid tumor such as melanoma, head and neck, liver or kidney cancer. This sample comprised CD4+ or CD8+ T cells sorted from blood, obtained in a trial of the OX40 agonist ivuxolimab. The chain employs TRBV10-3 and TRBJ2-2, with 10 central nucleotides matching TRBD1. The DNA sequence follows: TGTGCCATCAGCCGGGACAGGGGACAGACCGGGGAGCTGTTTTTT. This codes for CAISRDRGQTGELFF.